These T cell receptor beta chains were read from a single sample in a study of cytomegalovirus exposure and HLA in healthy donors. Produced via immunoSEQ multiplex PCR; TCRdb's table is partial and in-frame only. The sample comprises more than 60,000 clones, around 97% of which are singletons, and around 1.6% rests with the top ten. The sequenced sample was PBMCs. These receptor sequences come from a woman under 30 in good health and CMV-seropositive. The CDR3 runs from the conserved cysteine through the conserved F or W. D genes are given only for firm matches. Size tells how often a clone was seen (once, few, many) or the class of an expanded clone, and some rows leave it out.

V gene: TRBV2; J gene: TRBJ1-1; clone size: once; D gene: .; CDR3 protein: CASYQGMNTEAFF; CDR3 DNA: TGTGCCAGTTACCAGGGGATGAACACTGAAGCTTTCTTT
V gene: TRBV7-3; J gene: TRBJ2-2; clone size: .; D gene: .; CDR3 protein: CASSLLGGYTGELFF; CDR3 DNA: TGTGCCAGCAGCTTACTAGGCGGTTACACCGGGGAGCTGTTTTTT
V gene: TRBV28; J gene: TRBJ1-1; clone size: .; D gene: .; CDR3 protein: CASRTIEGTNTEAFF; CDR3 DNA: TGTGCCAGCAGGACCATTGAGGGGACTAACACTGAAGCTTTCTTT
V gene: TRBV18; J gene: TRBJ1-1; clone size: .; D gene: TRBD1; CDR3 protein: CASSRREGATEAFF; CDR3 DNA: TGTGCCAGCTCTCGGCGAGAGGGGGCCACTGAAGCTTTCTTT
V gene: TRBV7-9; J gene: TRBJ2-7; clone size: .; D gene: TRBD2; CDR3 protein: CASSQPGTSGAEQYF; CDR3 DNA: TGTGCCAGCAGCCAACCTGGGACTAGCGGGGCGGAGCAGTACTTC
V gene: TRBV5-8; J gene: TRBJ2-2; clone size: once; D gene: .; CDR3 protein: CASSFGGRLTGELFF; CDR3 DNA: TGTGCCAGCAGCTTCGGGGGGCGCCTTACCGGGGAGCTGTTTTTT
V gene: TRBV28; J gene: TRBJ1-2; clone size: .; D gene: .; CDR3 protein: CASSAGPDSPGYTF; CDR3 DNA: TGTGCCAGCAGCGCCGGACCCGACAGTCCGGGCTACACCTTC
V gene: TRBV5-1; J gene: TRBJ1-2; clone size: few; D gene: .; CDR3 protein: CASSPSPGEYYGYTF; CDR3 DNA: TGCGCCAGCAGCCCGTCCCCAGGGGAATACTATGGCTACACCTTC
V gene: TRBV6-1; J gene: TRBJ2-4; clone size: .; D gene: TRBD1; CDR3 protein: CASSVRDRGGNIQYF; CDR3 DNA: TGTGCCAGCAGTGTCCGGGACAGGGGCGGAAACATTCAGTACTTC
V gene: TRBV11-3; J gene: TRBJ2-1; clone size: once; D gene: TRBD1; CDR3 protein: CASSFFRTGGIDEQFF; CDR3 DNA: TGTGCCAGCAGCTTTTTCCGGACAGGGGGCATCGATGAGCAGTTCTTC
V gene: TRBV29-1; J gene: TRBJ2-5; clone size: .; D gene: TRBD1; CDR3 protein: CSVLDRGRRETQYF; CDR3 DNA: TGCAGCGTCCTCGACAGGGGGCGCCGAGAGACCCAGTACTTC
V gene: TRBV11-2; J gene: TRBJ1-2; clone size: .; D gene: .; CDR3 protein: CASSLGGVRGYTF; CDR3 DNA: TGTGCCAGCAGCTTGGGGGGGGTTCGAGGCTACACCTTC
V gene: TRBV6-6; J gene: TRBJ1-3; clone size: .; D gene: .; CDR3 protein: CASRQGSGNTIYF; CDR3 DNA: TGTGCCAGCAGACAGGGATCAGGAAACACCATATATTTT
V gene: TRBV27; J gene: TRBJ2-2; clone size: .; D gene: TRBD1; CDR3 protein: CASRGTGERTGELFF; CDR3 DNA: TGTGCCAGCAGAGGGACAGGGGAAAGAACCGGGGAGCTGTTTTTT
V gene: TRBV14; J gene: TRBJ2-2; clone size: once; D gene: TRBD1; CDR3 protein: CASSRIRGTGELFF; CDR3 DNA: TGTGCCAGCAGCCGGATCAGGGGGACCGGGGAGCTGTTTTTT
V gene: TRBV7-2; J gene: TRBJ2-3; clone size: once; D gene: .; CDR3 protein: CASSLEQGLWDTQYF; CDR3 DNA: TGTGCCAGCAGCTTAGAACAGGGCCTGTGGGATACGCAGTATTTT
V gene: TRBV28; J gene: TRBJ2-7; clone size: .; D gene: TRBD1; CDR3 protein: CASSRGRKYEQYF; CDR3 DNA: TGTGCCAGCAGCAGGGGGCGCAAGTACGAGCAGTACTTC
V gene: TRBV27; J gene: TRBJ2-7; clone size: .; D gene: TRBD2; CDR3 protein: CASEGYGGGSSYEQYF; CDR3 DNA: TGTGCCAGCGAGGGTTACGGCGGGGGTAGCTCCTACGAGCAGTACTTC
V gene: TRBV30; J gene: TRBJ2-3; clone size: .; D gene: .; CDR3 protein: CAWRNRGIWTDTQYF; CDR3 DNA: TGTGCCTGGAGAAATAGAGGGATTTGGACAGATACGCAGTATTTT
V gene: TRBV7-2; J gene: TRBJ1-2; clone size: once; D gene: .; CDR3 protein: CASSFGWGPNYGYTF; CDR3 DNA: TGTGCCAGCAGCTTTGGCTGGGGGCCTAACTATGGCTACACCTTC
V gene: TRBV9; J gene: TRBJ2-5; clone size: .; D gene: TRBD1; CDR3 protein: CASSLGQGTETQYF; CDR3 DNA: TGTGCCAGCAGCCTTGGACAGGGCACAGAGACCCAGTACTTC
V gene: TRBV9; J gene: TRBJ2-3; clone size: .; D gene: .; CDR3 protein: CASSVVSADTQYF; CDR3 DNA: TGTGCCAGCAGCGTAGTGTCTGCGGATACGCAGTATTTT
V gene: TRBV7-3; J gene: TRBJ2-1; clone size: .; D gene: TRBD2; CDR3 protein: CASSPYGSGTGYNEQFF; CDR3 DNA: TGTGCCAGCAGCCCATATGGTAGCGGGACGGGTTACAATGAGCAGTTCTTC
V gene: TRBV19; J gene: TRBJ1-2; clone size: .; D gene: .; CDR3 protein: CASRTARGGYTF; CDR3 DNA: TGTGCCAGTAGGACTGCCCGGGGTGGCTACACCTTC
V gene: TRBV4-1; J gene: TRBJ2-5; clone size: .; D gene: TRBD1; CDR3 protein: CASSQGEGQYQETQYF; CDR3 DNA: TGCGCCAGCAGCCAAGGAGAGGGACAGTACCAAGAGACCCAGTACTTC
V gene: TRBV6-5; J gene: TRBJ1-1; clone size: .; D gene: .; CDR3 protein: CAARLRGANTEAFF; CDR3 DNA: TGTGCCGCAAGACTCAGGGGAGCAAACACTGAAGCTTTCTTT